Below, 5 T cell receptor beta chains from the same sample are listed, as sequenced in a study of post-analysis software for immune sequencing data. Study results and caveats: With TRBV5-6, TRBV5-1 and TRBV20-1 included, five TRBV segments were more frequent in patients than in controls.

Unique molecular identifiers tagged the TCR beta cDNA libraries. TCRdb ran MiXCR on the PCR reads and lists one entry per CDR3 protein. The sample lists 350,000 to 500,000 distinct CDR3 sequences; approximately 37% were seen once. Their recognized antigens are unknown. Sequencing was performed on blood. Receptor source: a girl aged 2 to 9 with multiple sclerosis.

This clonotype was picked up a small number of times. The chain recombines TRBV20-1 with TRBJ2-3; 8 positions agree with TRBD2. Unmatched junction bases numbered 5, after V lost 3 bases and J lost 3 bases. The CDR3 covers 14 residues. Germline V gene data show CDR1 as DFQATT and CDR2 as SNEGSKA (reference sequence). The CDR3 nucleotides read TGCAGTGCTAGGCCGACTAGCGTGACAGATACGCAGTATTTT. As protein: CSARPTSVTDTQYF.

This clonotype was seen only a few times. The V call is TRBV5-1, the J call TRBJ2-7; D may be TRBD2 (6 bases). In germline, CDR1 is SGHRS, CDR2 YFSETQ. V was trimmed by 0 bases and J by 6 bases, leaving 7 bases between them. The CDR3 is made up of 12 amino acids. The CDR3 DNA reads TGCGCCAGCAGCTTGGACGGGGGCGAGCAGTACTTC. Translated: CASSLDGGEQYF.

This chain connects TRBV12-3 or TRBV12-4 to TRBJ1-1; D is unresolved. V was trimmed by 1 base and J by 9 bases, leaving 9 bases between them. The CDR3 is 12 residues long. The CDR3 is CASSLVGQKAFF. Written as DNA, the CDR3 is TGTGCCAGCAGTTTAGTAGGGCAGAAAGCTTTCTTT.

The chain is built from TRBV7-6 and TRBJ1-4; D ambiguous. V lost 2 bases, J lost 7 bases, and 14 bases lay in between. Germline V gene sequence: CDR1 SGHVS, CDR2 FNYEAQ. CDR3 length: 15 amino acids. In DNA, the CDR3 is TGTGCCAGCAGCTTATCAAGGCGCGAGGGTGAAAAACTGTTTTTT. Translation: CASSLSRREGEKLFF. The full variable domain, with the rest looked up from reference TRBV7-6 and TRBJ1-4, is GAGVSQSPRYKVTKRGQDVALRCDPISGHVSLYWYRQALGQGPEFLTYFNYEAQQDKSGLPNDRFSAERPEGSISTLTIQRTEQRDSAMYRCASSLSRREGEKLFFGSGTQLSVL.

The chain recombines TRBV28 with TRBJ1-2; maybe TRBD1 (6 bases). Trimming shortened V by 4 bases and J by 7 bases, and 16 bases separated the two germline ends. The CDR3 contains 14 residues. Germline-derived CDR1 and CDR2 are MDHEN and SYDVKM. The CDR3, as DNA: TGTGCCAGCAGTTATCTAACGGGGGCGAGTGGCTACACCTTC. Protein sequence: CASSYLTGASGYTF.